The rows below give T cell receptor beta chains drawn from one sample of a study of radiation and T cells in renal cell carcinoma. Repertoires were generated with immunoSEQ multiplex PCR, while TCRdb's copy carries only in-frame clones and drops some. The top ten hold 15% of the sample, which has around 13,000 clones, 30% to 35% seen once. The sequencing here drew on tumor tissue, taken from a patient whose treatment included radiotherapy and nephrectomy. These receptors were collected from a man in his 60s with renal cell carcinoma. Each CDR3 is given with its conserved first and last residue. D genes are given only for firm matches. Size is omitted from some rows. Given values are once, few, many or a class for expanded clones.

d_call | j_call | clone_size | v_call | cdr3_aa | cdr3_nt
- | TRBJ1-2 | - | TRBV19 | CASSLTDLTHYTF | TGTGCCAGTAGTTTGACAGACTTAACTCACTACACCTTC
- | TRBJ1-2 | - | TRBV5-1 | CASSLVVGTYGYTF | TGCGCCAGCAGCTTGGTCGTGGGGACCTATGGCTACACCTTC
TRBD1 | TRBJ2-7 | - | TRBV9 | CASSVESRGPYEQYF | TGTGCCAGCAGCGTAGAATCCAGGGGGCCCTACGAGCAGTACTTC
- | TRBJ1-5 | - | TRBV2 | CASSGDYSNQPQHF | TGTGCCAGCAGTGGTGATTATAGCAATCAGCCCCAGCATTTT
- | TRBJ1-4 | few | TRBV4-1 | CASSLLRGSHGLFF | TGCGCCAGCAGCCTACTAAGGGGGTCTCACGGACTGTTTTTT
- | TRBJ2-2 | - | TRBV10-2 | CASRAPALGGELFF | TGCGCCAGCAGGGCCCCAGCTCTAGGCGGGGAGCTGTTTTTT
- | TRBJ2-1 | few | TRBV29-1 | CSVLSALWGNEQFF | TGCAGCGTCCTGTCGGCCCTGTGGGGCAATGAGCAGTTCTTC
TRBD1 | TRBJ1-2 | - | TRBV9 | CASSPPDRSGGYTF | TGTGCCAGCAGCCCCCCGGACAGGAGTGGCGGCTACACCTTC
- | TRBJ1-5 | - | TRBV19 | CASSIEGGQPQHF | TGTGCCAGTAGTATAGAGGGGGGTCAGCCCCAGCATTTT
TRBD1 | TRBJ1-2 | medium-sized | TRBV7-2 | CASSLMGQGYGYTF | TGTGCCAGCAGCTTAATGGGACAGGGCTATGGCTACACCTTC
- | TRBJ2-5 | - | TRBV6-5 | CASSYSGGPNQETQYF | TGTGCCAGCAGTTACTCGGGGGGGCCAAACCAAGAGACCCAGTACTTC
- | TRBJ1-1 | - | TRBV19 | CASMVGQKNTEAFF | TGTGCCAGTATGGTGGGGCAGAAGAACACTGAAGCTTTCTTT
- | TRBJ1-1 | once | TRBV29-1 | CSAIQGGAGTEAFF | TGCAGCGCTATTCAAGGGGGGGCAGGGACTGAAGCTTTCTTT
TRBD1 | TRBJ2-7 | many | TRBV4-3 | CASSHSATGESYEQYF | TGCGCCAGCAGCCATTCAGCGACAGGGGAATCCTACGAGCAGTACTTC
TRBD2 | TRBJ2-1 | medium-sized | TRBV19 | CASSTTSTYNEQFF | TGTGCCAGTAGTACGACTAGCACCTACAATGAGCAGTTCTTC
- | TRBJ2-1 | - | TRBV7-8 | CASTDSTVGAGNEQFF | TGTGCCAGCACCGATTCGACGGTCGGGGCGGGCAATGAGCAGTTCTTC
- | TRBJ2-7 | - | TRBV5-5 | CASSLAGSDEQYF | TGTGCCAGCAGCTTGGCGGGTTCGGACGAGCAGTACTTC
- | TRBJ1-5 | many | TRBV4-2 | CASSQVSRAAEPQHF | TGTGCCAGCAGCCAAGTCTCGAGGGCCGCCGAGCCCCAGCATTTT
- | TRBJ2-5 | - | TRBV7-2 | CASSLIGGGGKETQYF | TGTGCCAGCAGCTTAATAGGGGGAGGTGGAAAAGAGACCCAGTACTTC
- | TRBJ2-5 | few | TRBV9 | CASSRIGETQYF | TGTGCCAGCAGTCGAATAGGGGAGACCCAGTACTTC
- | TRBJ1-5 | few | TRBV4-3 | CASSQDLRQPQHF | TGCGCCAGCAGCCAAGATCTGAGGCAGCCCCAGCATTTT
- | TRBJ1-1 | - | TRBV29-1 | CSTIRGGVGTEAFF | TGCAGCACCATCCGAGGGGGGGTAGGCACTGAAGCTTTCTTT
TRBD2 | TRBJ2-7 | - | TRBV11-2 | CASSQGAGGPVYEQYF | TGTGCCAGCAGCCAAGGAGCGGGGGGGCCGGTCTACGAGCAGTACTTC
TRBD1 | TRBJ1-2 | - | TRBV5-8 | CASSFTGGVGYTF | TGTGCCAGCAGCTTTACAGGGGGCGTTGGCTACACCTTC
- | TRBJ1-1 | few | TRBV7-9 | CASALRSPEAFF | TGTGCCAGCGCCCTGAGGAGCCCTGAAGCTTTCTTT
- | TRBJ2-1 | - | TRBV6-5 | CASSYSMGAEEFF | TGTGCCAGCAGTTACTCGATGGGGGCCGAAGAGTTCTTC
- | TRBJ2-6 | many | TRBV7-6 | CASSPALSGANVLTF | TGTGCCAGCAGCCCGGCCTTATCTGGGGCCAACGTCCTGACTTTC
- | TRBJ1-2 | - | TRBV30 | CAWSSLGINTF | TGTGCCTGGAGCTCTTTAGGGATTAACACCTTC
- | TRBJ1-1 | few | TRBV29-1 | CSVLTGTEAFF | TGCAGCGTCTTAACAGGGACTGAAGCTTTCTTT
- | TRBJ1-1 | - | TRBV5-1 | CASSLAGSTEAFF | TGCGCCAGCAGCTTGGCAGGGTCTACTGAAGCTTTCTTT
- | TRBJ2-3 | - | TRBV7-2 | CASSSWTDTQYF | TGTGCCAGCAGCTCCTGGACAGATACGCAGTATTTT
TRBD2 | TRBJ2-7 | many | TRBV7-2 | CASSPSGGPYEQYF | TGTGCCAGCAGCCCCAGCGGGGGCCCCTACGAGCAGTACTTC
TRBD1 | TRBJ2-1 | - | TRBV18 | CASSRTDRGEQFF | TGTGCCAGCTCACGAACCGACAGGGGCGAGCAGTTCTTC
TRBD1 | TRBJ2-5 | few | TRBV5-4 | CASSSGQGQETQYF | TGTGCCAGCAGCTCGGGACAGGGACAAGAGACCCAGTACTTC
- | TRBJ2-5 | many | TRBV7-2 | CASSSGGETQYF | TGTGCCAGCAGCTCCGGGGGTGAGACCCAGTACTTC
TRBD1 | TRBJ2-1 | few | TRBV7-6 | CASSPLRGPSYNEQFF | TGTGCCAGCAGCCCACTAAGGGGGCCCTCCTACAATGAGCAGTTCTTC
- | TRBJ2-2 | - | TRBV6-5 | CASRPFTRRELFF | TGTGCCAGCAGACCTTTTACCCGCCGGGAGCTGTTTTTT
TRBD1 | TRBJ1-1 | - | TRBV19 | CASRTVMTGVNTEAFF | TGTGCCAGTAGAACCGTGATGACAGGGGTGAACACTGAAGCTTTCTTT
- | TRBJ2-5 | - | TRBV25-1 | CASSEMGGRQAPQETQYF | TGTGCCAGCAGTGAAATGGGGGGCAGACAGGCCCCTCAAGAGACCCAGTACTTC
- | TRBJ1-2 | many | TRBV5-4 | CASTPSTGGGYTF | TGTGCCAGCACCCCCTCGACAGGCGGTGGCTACACCTTC
TRBD2 | TRBJ2-5 | few | TRBV5-6 | CASSLYRGGYQETQYF | TGTGCCAGCAGCTTGTATCGCGGGGGGTACCAAGAGACCCAGTACTTC
TRBD1 | TRBJ1-1 | - | TRBV30 | CAWNRGRNTEAFF | TGTGCCTGGAACAGGGGGAGAAACACTGAAGCTTTCTTT
- | TRBJ2-3 | - | TRBV5-6 | CASSSPSFRLQGTDTQYF | TGTGCCAGCAGCTCCCCCTCCTTCAGGCTCCAGGGCACAGATACGCAGTATTTT
- | TRBJ2-1 | medium-sized | TRBV13 | CASSLGVSSYNEQFF | TGTGCCAGCAGCTTGGGGGTGAGCTCCTACAATGAGCAGTTCTTC